This is a list of T cell receptor beta chains from one sample in a study of identifying expanded T cells in peripheral blood. Only in-frame clones appear in the TCRdb table, and some are missing; sequencing was by immunoSEQ multiplex PCR. The sample lists tens of thousands of clones, 80% to 90% occurring once. The sequenced sample was blood. These receptors were collected from a person aged 18 to 75 in good health. CDR3s leave out the opening cysteine and the closing phenylalanine or tryptophan.

J gene	V gene	CDR3 protein
TRBJ1-4	TRBV7-2	ASSPRRDRGLVTNEKLF
TRBJ2-5	TRBV5-1	ASSLEETQY
TRBJ2-5	TRBV7-3	ASSFTGTETQY
TRBJ1-1	TRBV4-3	ASSQERMNTEAF
TRBJ1-1	TRBV19	ASRRGQGALMNTEAF
TRBJ2-7	TRBV5-4	ASSLGQGAYEQY
TRBJ2-1	TRBV9	ASSAGGAGGNEQF
TRBJ1-2	TRBV11-3	ASSLFGTGGYGYT
TRBJ1-3	TRBV4-3	ASSQDHRGRDTIY
TRBJ2-3	TRBV7-2	ASSLAPAGGSTDTQY
TRBJ2-2	TRBV11-3	ASSPSSSGAHTGELF
TRBJ1-2	TRBV19	ASISSPGRLNYGYT
TRBJ1-2	TRBV7-3	ASSLNVGGDGYT
TRBJ2-6	TRBV7-3	ASSPRAGLSSGANVLT
TRBJ1-2	TRBV29-1	SVEGGDSYGYT
TRBJ2-5	TRBV5-1	ASSLIAGTQETQY
TRBJ2-1	TRBV6-6	ASTPTGYNEQF